The clone carrying this T cell receptor beta chain was seen ten or more times. Regions amplified from RNA transcripts were the TCR beta CDR3 regions. The HTBI primer set served for first-round RT-PCR of the TCR CDR3. TCRdb re-called the multiplex PCR reads through MiXCR, storing one row per CDR3 protein. The data hold 470,000 or so distinct CDR3 sequences, with roughly 20% observed a single time. The data were taken from a study of T cells in Graves' hyperthyroidism and ophthalmopathy. V gave up 8 bases and J gave up 7 bases; unmatched junction bases: 4. Germline CDR1 reads MDHEN; CDR2 reads SYDVKM. CDR3 size: 14 residues.

The chain links TRBV28 to TRBJ2-1; 14 nucleotides line up with TRBD2. The sequencing input was blood. The clonotype originates from a man younger than 30 with Graves' hyperthyroidism. CDR3 sequence (DNA): TGTGCCAGCCGAAGGACTAGCGGGGGGAATGAGCAGTTCTTC. Protein sequence: CASRRTSGGNEQFF.